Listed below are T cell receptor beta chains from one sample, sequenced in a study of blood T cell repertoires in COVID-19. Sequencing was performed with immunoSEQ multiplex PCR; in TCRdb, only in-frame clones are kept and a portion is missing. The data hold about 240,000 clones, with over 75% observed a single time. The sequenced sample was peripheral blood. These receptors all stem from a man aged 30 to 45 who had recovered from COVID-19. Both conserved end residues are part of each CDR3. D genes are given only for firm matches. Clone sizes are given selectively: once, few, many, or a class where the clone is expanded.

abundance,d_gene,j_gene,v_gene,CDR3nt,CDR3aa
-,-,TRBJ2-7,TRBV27,TGTGCCAGCAGTTTAACACACGCCACCTACGAGCAGTACTTC,CASSLTHATYEQYF
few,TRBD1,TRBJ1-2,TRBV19,TGTGCCAGTAGCCAGGGGGTGGGCTATGGCTACACCTTC,CASSQGVGYGYTF
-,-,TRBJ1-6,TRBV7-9,TGTGCCAGCAGCCCAGCGACCCCAGGGTTTGGGTCACCCCTCCACTTT,CASSPATPGFGSPLHF
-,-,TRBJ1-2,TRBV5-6,TGTGCCAGCAGCTTGAGCGCAAACTATGGCTACACCTTC,CASSLSANYGYTF
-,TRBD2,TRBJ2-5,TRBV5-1,TGCGCCAGCAGCTTGGCTGGACTAGAGGAGACCCAGTACTTC,CASSLAGLEETQYF
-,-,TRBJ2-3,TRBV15,TGTGCCACCAGCAGAGATCCCCAAAAAGATACGCAGTATTTT,CATSRDPQKDTQYF
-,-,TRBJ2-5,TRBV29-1,TGCAGCGTTTGGGGACATCAAGAGACCCAGTACTTC,CSVWGHQETQYF
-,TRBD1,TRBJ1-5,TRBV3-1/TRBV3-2,TGTGCCAGCAGCCAAGGGACAGGGGTAAATCAGCCCCAGCATTTT,CASSQGTGVNQPQHF
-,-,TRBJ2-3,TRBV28,TGTGCCACGCGGGACAGCCGCACAGATACGCAGTATTTT,CATRDSRTDTQYF
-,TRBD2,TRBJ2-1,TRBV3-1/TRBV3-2,TGTGCCAGCAGCCAACGACTAGCGCCAAACAATGAGCAGTTCTTC,CASSQRLAPNNEQFF
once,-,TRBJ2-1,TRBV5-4,TGTGCCAGCAGCTCGTACAATGAGCAGTTCTTC,CASSSYNEQFF
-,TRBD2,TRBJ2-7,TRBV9,TGTGCCAGCAGGGTTACTAGCGGGGAGCCCTACGAGCAGTACTTC,CASRVTSGEPYEQYF
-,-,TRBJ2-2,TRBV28,TGTGCCAGCAGCTTGGTGGGTCGCGGCGACACCGGGGAGCTGTTTTTT,CASSLVGRGDTGELFF
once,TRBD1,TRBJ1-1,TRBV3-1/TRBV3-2,TGTGCCAGCAGCCTAGGACAGGCCGCGTTCACTGAAGCTTTCTTT,CASSLGQAAFTEAFF
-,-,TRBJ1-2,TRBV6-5,TGTGCCAGCAGTCCGCACAGGAACTATGGCTACACCTTC,CASSPHRNYGYTF
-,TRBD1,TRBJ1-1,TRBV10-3,TGTGCCATCAGTCGACAGGGGGACACTGAAGCTTTCTTT,CAISRQGDTEAFF
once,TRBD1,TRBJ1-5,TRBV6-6,TGTGCCAGCAGTTACCGGGACAGCTTTCAGCCCCAGCATTTT,CASSYRDSFQPQHF
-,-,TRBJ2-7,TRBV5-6,TGTGCCAGCACCCAGTTGCCAGGGGAAGAGCAGTACTTC,CASTQLPGEEQYF